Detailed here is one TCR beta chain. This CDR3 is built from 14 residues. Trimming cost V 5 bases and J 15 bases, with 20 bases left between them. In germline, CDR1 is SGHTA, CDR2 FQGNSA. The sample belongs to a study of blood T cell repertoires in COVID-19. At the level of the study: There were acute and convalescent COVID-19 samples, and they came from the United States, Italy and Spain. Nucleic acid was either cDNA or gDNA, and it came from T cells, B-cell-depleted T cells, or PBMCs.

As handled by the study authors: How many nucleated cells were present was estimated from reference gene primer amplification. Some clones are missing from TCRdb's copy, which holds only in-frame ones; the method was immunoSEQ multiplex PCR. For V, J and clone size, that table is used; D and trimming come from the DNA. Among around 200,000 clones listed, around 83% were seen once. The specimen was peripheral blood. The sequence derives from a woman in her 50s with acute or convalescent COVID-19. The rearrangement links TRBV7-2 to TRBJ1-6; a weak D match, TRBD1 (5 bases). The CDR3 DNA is TGTGCCAGCAGCCCCCAGGGCAGCCGAAGGGTCCTCCACTTT. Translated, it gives CASSPQGSRRVLHF.